Sequencing of this TCR beta chain was carried out in a study of patients and donors after allogeneic stem cell transplantation. This clonotype was recorded many times. TCRdb redid the calling of the RT-PCR reads with MiXCR, one entry per CDR3 protein. The sample includes 150,000 or so distinct CDR3 sequences, 20% to 25% seen only once; the top ten take roughly 27%. The CDR3 totals 14 residues. V lost 3 bases, J lost 5 bases, and 12 bases lay in between. Germline V gene data show CDR1 as SGHTS and CDR2 as YDEGEE. The sequenced sample consisted of blood, either unsorted or a sorted T cell fraction (not recorded which). V and J are TRBV5-8 and TRBJ1-5, with D possibly matching TRBD1 (5 bases). This TCR was recovered from a human donor who was either an allogeneic HSCT recipient or a stem cell or donor lymphocyte infusion donor (not recorded which). It is not recorded whose cells these are; they may come from a transplant donor. Here the CDR3 reads CASSSGRQYQPQHF. CDR3 nucleotide sequence: TGTGCCAGCAGCTCAGGGCGACAATATCAGCCCCAGCATTTT.